This T cell receptor beta chain appears in the sequencing data of a study of blood T cell repertoires in COVID-19 (dated by TCRdb to about 2020). Some background on the complete study: Samples from collaborators originated in the United States, Italy and Spain and spanned both the acute and convalescent phases of COVID-19. Where HLA class I and class II types were available, the types were taken from metadata supplied by the sample provider, not from assay-based typing. The material from the prospective study consisted of cDNA or gDNA derived from T cells, B-cell-depleted T cells, or PBMCs. The repertoires were released in a freely available public database intended as a resource for research on the immune response to SARS-CoV-2. Subjects who had been exposed to COVID-19, were actively infected with it, or had recovered from it provided the deeply sampled blood TCRbeta repertoires that made up the dataset. Samples came from the ongoing ImmuneRACE study (first 160 participants) plus 1,254 subjects from 6 global collaborators. Nearly every sample came with metadata listing a de-identified subject ID, COVID-19 status, age in years and sex. General findings and caveats noted by the study authors: How much clinical and demographic metadata was included differed by source and by participant, and the metadata was provided uncurated.

TCRbeta CDR3 regions were amplified from genomic DNA using the immunoSEQ Assay, a bias-controlled multiplex PCR. In the paper's pipeline: The number of nucleated cells in each sample was estimated from the amplification of reference gene primers within the assay. To quantify the absolute abundance of each unique TCRbeta CDR3 rearrangement, sequence reads were collapsed and filtered. For each sample, productive Simpson clonality was calculated by taking the square root of Simpson's diversity index across productive rearrangements. TCRdb carries this immuneACCESS record with in-frame sequences only. Its versions omit some clonotypes, under half of them owing to an unresolved V gene in the studies checked, with the rest unexplained. Clonal size and the V and J genes are those of that table, whereas D and trimming came from the DNA. The sample contains roughly 220,000 clones, around 86% of them found a single time. The ten most abundant clones make up around 2.2% of the sample.

In this sample, this clone turned up once. What this receptor recognizes is not known. Per-nucleotide qualities are absent, and no much larger clonotype sits a single base away. The germline V gene (reference sequence) specifies LGHDT as CDR1 and YNNKEL as CDR2. The V and J ends are trimmed by 1 base and 5 bases, leaving 14 bases between them. From cysteine to phenylalanine, the CDR3 is 15 amino acids long. Only CDR3 DNA is held: 45 bases, read in frame from base 1. A second Seattle source provided samples from volunteer blood donors who had recovered from COVID-19. Collaborating institutions collected whole blood in K2EDTA tubes following their own protocols. For TCRbeta analysis, collaborators shipped samples in one of three forms: frozen whole blood, isolated PBMCs, or DNA extracted from either of those sample types.

Recombination connected TRBV3-1 (or the pseudogene TRBV3-2) to TRBJ1-1; TRBD1 is a possible D gene, resting on 5 matching bases. Sequencing used peripheral blood. The sequence was collected from a man aged 25-40 years who had recovered from COVID-19. The sequence in DNA is TGTGCCAGCAGCCAAGGTATTGCAGGGTTTACTGAAGCTTTCTTT. Its amino acids are CASSQGIAGFTEAFF.